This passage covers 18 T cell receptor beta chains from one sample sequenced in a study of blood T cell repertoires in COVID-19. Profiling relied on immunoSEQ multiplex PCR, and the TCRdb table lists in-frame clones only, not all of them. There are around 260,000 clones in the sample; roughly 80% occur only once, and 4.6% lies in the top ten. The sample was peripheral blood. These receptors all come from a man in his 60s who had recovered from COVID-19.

The CDR3 here is CASKTSTGQGANEQYF. The CDR3 DNA reads TGTGCCAGCAAAACCTCGACGGGACAGGGGGCAAACGAGCAGTACTTC. V gene TRBV28 combines with J gene TRBJ2-7; 12 bases match TRBD1. Germline V gene data show CDR1 as MDHEN and CDR2 as SYDVKM. Trimming removed 7 bases from V and 5 bases from J; junction bases left unmatched: 12. The CDR3 consists of 16 residues. Using reference TRBV28 and TRBJ2-7 for the parts outside the CDR3, the full variable domain is DVKVTQSSRYLVKRTGEKVFLECVQDMDHENMFWYRQDPGLGLRLIYFSYDVKMKEKGDIPEGYSVSREKKERFSLILESASTNQTSMYLCASKTSTGQGANEQYFGPGTRLTVT.

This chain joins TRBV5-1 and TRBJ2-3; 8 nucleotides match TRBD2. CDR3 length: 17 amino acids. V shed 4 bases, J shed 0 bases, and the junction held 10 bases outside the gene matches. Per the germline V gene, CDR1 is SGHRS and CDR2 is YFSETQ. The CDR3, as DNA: TGCGCCAGCAGCGACGCCGGGACTAGGATTAGCACAGATACGCAGTATTTT. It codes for CASSDAGTRISTDTQYF.

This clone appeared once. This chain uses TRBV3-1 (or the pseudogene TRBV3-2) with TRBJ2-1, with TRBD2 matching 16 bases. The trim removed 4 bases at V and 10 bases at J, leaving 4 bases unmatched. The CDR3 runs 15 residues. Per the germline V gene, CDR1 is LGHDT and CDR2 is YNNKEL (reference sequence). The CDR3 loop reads CASSRGLAGGNEQFF. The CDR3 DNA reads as TGTGCCAGCAGCCGGGGACTAGCGGGGGGGAACGAGCAGTTCTTC.

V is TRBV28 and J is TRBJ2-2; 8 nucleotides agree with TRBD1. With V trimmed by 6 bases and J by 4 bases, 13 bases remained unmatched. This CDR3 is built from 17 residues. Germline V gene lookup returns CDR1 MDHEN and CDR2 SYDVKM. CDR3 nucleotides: TGTGCCAGCAGCGCCCGCGGACAGGGTAGGGGCACCGGGGAGCTGTTTTTT. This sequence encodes CASSARGQGRGTGELFF.

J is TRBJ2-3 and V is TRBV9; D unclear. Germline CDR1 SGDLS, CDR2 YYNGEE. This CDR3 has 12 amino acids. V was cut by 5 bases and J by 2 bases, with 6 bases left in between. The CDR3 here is CASRAATDTQYF. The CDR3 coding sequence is TGTGCCAGCAGGGCGGCCACAGATACGCAGTATTTT.

Here the CDR3 DNA reads TGTGCCAGCAGCTTAACCCAGGGAGGTTGGTCCAACACCATATATTTT. As protein: CASSLTQGGWSNTIYF. The chain is built from TRBV7-9 and TRBJ1-3; D possibly corresponds to TRBD1 (5 bases). Germline V lookup: CDR1 SEHNR, CDR2 FQNEAQ (reference sequence). The CDR3 extends over 16 amino acids. Trimming took 2 bases from V and 7 from J, leaving 18 bases between them.

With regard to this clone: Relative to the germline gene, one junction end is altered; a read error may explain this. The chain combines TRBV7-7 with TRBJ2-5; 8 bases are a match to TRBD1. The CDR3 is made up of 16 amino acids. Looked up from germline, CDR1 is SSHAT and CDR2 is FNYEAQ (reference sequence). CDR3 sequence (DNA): TGTGCTAGCAGCTTAGGTACCGGGACAGGACAAGAGACCCAGTACTTC. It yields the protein CASSLGTGTGQETQYF.

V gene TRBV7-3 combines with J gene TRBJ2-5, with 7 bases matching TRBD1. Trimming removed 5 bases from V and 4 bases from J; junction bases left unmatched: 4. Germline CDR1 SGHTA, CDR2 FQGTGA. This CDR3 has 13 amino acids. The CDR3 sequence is CASSPGTAETQYF. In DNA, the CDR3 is TGTGCCAGCAGCCCAGGGACAGCAGAGACCCAGTACTTC.

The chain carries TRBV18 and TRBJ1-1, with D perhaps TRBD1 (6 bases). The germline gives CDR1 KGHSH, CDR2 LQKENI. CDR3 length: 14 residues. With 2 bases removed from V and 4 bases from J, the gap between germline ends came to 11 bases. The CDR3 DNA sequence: TGTGCCAGCTCACCAACTAGGGACACCACTGAAGCTTTCTTT. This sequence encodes CASSPTRDTTEAFF.

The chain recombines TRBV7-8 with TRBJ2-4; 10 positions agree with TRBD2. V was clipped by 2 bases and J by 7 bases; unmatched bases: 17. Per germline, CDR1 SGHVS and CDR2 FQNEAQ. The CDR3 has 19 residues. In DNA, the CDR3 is TGTGCCAGCAGCTTAACGTTGTCGGGTCTAGCGGGAGCAAGTAACATTCAGTACTTC. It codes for CASSLTLSGLAGASNIQYF.

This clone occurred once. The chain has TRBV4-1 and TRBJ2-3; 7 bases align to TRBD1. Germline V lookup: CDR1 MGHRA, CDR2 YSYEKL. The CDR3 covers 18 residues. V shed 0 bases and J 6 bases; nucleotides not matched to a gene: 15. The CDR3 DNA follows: TGCGCCAGCAGCCAAGATTATATTCGGGGACAGCCACTGGATACGCAGTATTTT. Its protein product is CASSQDYIRGQPLDTQYF.

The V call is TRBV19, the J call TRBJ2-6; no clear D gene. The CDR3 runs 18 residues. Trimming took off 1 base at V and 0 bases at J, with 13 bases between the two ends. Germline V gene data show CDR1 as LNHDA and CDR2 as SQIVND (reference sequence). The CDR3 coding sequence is TGTGCCAGTAGTATAGGTGCAGGATCGCCCTCTGGGGCCAACGTCCTGACTTTC. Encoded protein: CASSIGAGSPSGANVLTF.

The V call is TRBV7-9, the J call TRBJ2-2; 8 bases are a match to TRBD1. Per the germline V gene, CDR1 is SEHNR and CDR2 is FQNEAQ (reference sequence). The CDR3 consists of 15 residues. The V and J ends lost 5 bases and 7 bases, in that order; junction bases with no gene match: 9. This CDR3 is CASSLDRVIRGELFF. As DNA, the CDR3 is TGTGCCAGCAGCCTGGACAGGGTAATTCGCGGGGAGCTGTTTTTT.

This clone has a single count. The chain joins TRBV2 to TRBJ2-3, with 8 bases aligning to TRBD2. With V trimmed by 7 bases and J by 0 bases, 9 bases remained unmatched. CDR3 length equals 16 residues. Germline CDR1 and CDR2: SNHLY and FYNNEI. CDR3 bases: TGTGCCAGCATTACCCCGGGAGGGCCTAGCACAGATACGCAGTATTTT. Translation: CASITPGGPSTDTQYF.

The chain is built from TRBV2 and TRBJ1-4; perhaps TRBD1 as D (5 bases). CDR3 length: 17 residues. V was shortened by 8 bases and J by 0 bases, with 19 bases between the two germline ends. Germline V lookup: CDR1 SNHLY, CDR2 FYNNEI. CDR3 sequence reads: CASSTWGQGSTNEKLFF. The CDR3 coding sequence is TGTGCCAGCTCCACTTGGGGTCAGGGTTCAACTAATGAAAAACTGTTTTTT. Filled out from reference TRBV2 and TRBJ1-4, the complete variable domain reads EPEVTQTPSHQVTQMGQEVILRCVPISNHLYFYWYRQILGQKVEFLVSFYNNEISEKSEIFDDQFSVERPDGSNFTLKIRSTKLEDSAMYFCASSTWGQGSTNEKLFFGSGTQLSVL.

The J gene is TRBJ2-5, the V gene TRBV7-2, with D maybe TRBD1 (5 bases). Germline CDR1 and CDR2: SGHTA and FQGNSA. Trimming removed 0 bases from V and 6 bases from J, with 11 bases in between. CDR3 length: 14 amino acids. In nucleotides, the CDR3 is TGTGCCAGCAGCTTAGCGCAGGGTCCAAAGACCCAGTACTTC. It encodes CASSLAQGPKTQYF.

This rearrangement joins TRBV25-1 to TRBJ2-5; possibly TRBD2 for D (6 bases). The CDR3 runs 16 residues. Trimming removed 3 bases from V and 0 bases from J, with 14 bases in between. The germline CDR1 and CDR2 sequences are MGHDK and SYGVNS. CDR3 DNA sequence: TGTGCCAGCAGTGAGCCCCCCCCTAGCGACCAAGAGACCCAGTACTTC. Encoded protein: CASSEPPPSDQETQYF.

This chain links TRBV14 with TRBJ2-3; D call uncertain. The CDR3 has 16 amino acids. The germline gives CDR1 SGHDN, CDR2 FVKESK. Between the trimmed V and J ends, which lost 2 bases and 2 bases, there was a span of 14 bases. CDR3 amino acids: CASSQWNSRVTDTQYF. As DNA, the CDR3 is TGTGCCAGCAGCCAATGGAATTCTCGGGTCACAGATACGCAGTATTTT. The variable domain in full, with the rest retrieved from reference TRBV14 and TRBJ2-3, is EAGVTQFPSHSVIEKGQTVTLRCDPISGHDNLYWYRRVMGKEIKFLLHFVKESKQDESGMPNNRFLAERTGGTYSTLKVQPAELEDSGVYFCASSQWNSRVTDTQYFGPGTRLTVL.